A selection of T cell receptor beta chains follows, all from one sample in a study of blood T cell repertoires in COVID-19. Repertoires were generated with immunoSEQ multiplex PCR, while TCRdb's copy carries only in-frame clones and drops some. The sample carries around 280,000 clones, around 85% recorded once. The sequencing input was PBMCs or T cells enriched from blood (not recorded which). All receptors derive from a middle-aged woman who had recovered from COVID-19. Each CDR3 is given with its conserved first and last residue. D genes are given only for firm matches. Some rows mark clone size as missing; the rest say once, few, many or name a class of expanded clone.

d_gene | len | j_gene | v_gene | abundance | CDR3nt | CDR3aa
- | 17 | TRBJ1-2 | TRBV28 | few | TGTGCCAGCAGTCCCACGCCGACGGGGGGGTCTAACTATGGCTACACCTTC | CASSPTPTGGSNYGYTF
- | 14 | TRBJ2-4 | TRBV5-1 | - | TGCGCCAGCACTATTGACAGCACCAAAAACATTCAGTACTTC | CASTIDSTKNIQYF
TRBD2 | 16 | TRBJ2-1 | TRBV28 | - | TGTGCCAGCAGTTTCGCGGGGACTAGAAAATTGGGGGAGCAGTTCTTC | CASSFAGTRKLGEQFF
- | 14 | TRBJ1-1 | TRBV10-3 | - | TGTGCCATCAGTGAGCGGCCAGGGAACACTGAAGCTTTCTTT | CAISERPGNTEAFF
TRBD2 | 14 | TRBJ2-7 | TRBV9 | - | TGTGCCAGCAGCGGGGACGGGAGGGGCCGGGAGCAGTACTTC | CASSGDGRGREQYF
TRBD2 | 20 | TRBJ2-1 | TRBV4-1 | - | TGCGCCAGCAGCCCAGGGTCTAGCGGTTCTACTCGCTACTCCTACAATGAGCAGTTCTTC | CASSPGSSGSTRYSYNEQFF
- | 14 | TRBJ2-5 | TRBV7-9 | - | TGTGCCAGCAGCTTAGGGCAGGGGATCGAGACCCAGTACTTC | CASSLGQGIETQYF
TRBD1 | 15 | TRBJ2-3 | TRBV28 | - | TGTGCCAGCAGTGATCCGGGACAGGGGGCAGATACGCAGTATTTT | CASSDPGQGADTQYF
- | 13 | TRBJ1-1 | TRBV15 | - | TGTGCCACCAGCAGAGATTTGGCTACTGAAGCTTTCTTT | CATSRDLATEAFF
TRBD1 | 14 | TRBJ2-5 | TRBV24-1 | - | TGTGCCACTAGCCGGGACAGGGGGGTCGGGACCCAGTACTTC | CATSRDRGVGTQYF
- | 16 | TRBJ2-7 | TRBV12-2 | - | TGTGCAAGTCGCTTAGGATTCCGGGACAGGGACTACGAGCAGTACTTC | CASRLGFRDRDYEQYF
- | 13 | TRBJ1-2 | TRBV28 | once | TGTGCCAGCAGTTTACCGGGATTGGATGGCTACACCTTC | CASSLPGLDGYTF
TRBD1 | 16 | TRBJ2-2 | TRBV6-5 | - | TGTGCCAGCAGTTACGGCCGACAGGGCAGTAGGGGGGAGCTGTTTTTT | CASSYGRQGSRGELFF
TRBD1 | 16 | TRBJ1-3 | TRBV19 | - | TGTGCCAGTAGTCGACGGGACAGGAGGTCTGGAAACACCATATATTTT | CASSRRDRRSGNTIYF
- | 13 | TRBJ2-7 | TRBV7-3 | once | TGTGCCAGCAGCCCCCAGGGGTTCAACGAGCAGTACTTC | CASSPQGFNEQYF
- | 15 | TRBJ1-1 | TRBV5-1 | - | TGCGCCAGCAGCTTGTGGGAGGGGAGGAACACTGAAGCTTTCTTT | CASSLWEGRNTEAFF
- | 16 | TRBJ2-1 | TRBV5-1 | - | TGCGCCAGCAGCTTGGCCTGGGGGCGGGAGTACAATGAGCAGTTCTTC | CASSLAWGREYNEQFF
- | 14 | TRBJ2-2 | TRBV7-2 | - | TGTGCCAGCAGCAGGTCTAGCGCCGGCGGGGAGCTGTTTTTT | CASSRSSAGGELFF
- | 14 | TRBJ2-3 | TRBV5-1 | - | TGCGCCAGCAGCAGGGGAGGACGCACAGATACGCAGTATTTT | CASSRGGRTDTQYF
TRBD2 | 13 | TRBJ2-7 | TRBV6-5 | - | TGTGCCAGTCATGCTAGCGGGTCTTACGAGCAGTACTTC | CASHASGSYEQYF
- | 15 | TRBJ1-2 | TRBV28 | few | TGTGCCAGCAGTACCCCCAAGACGGGAAACTATGGCTACACCTTC | CASSTPKTGNYGYTF
- | 16 | TRBJ2-7 | TRBV5-4 | - | TGTGCCAGCAGCCCGCGCCCGACAGGTTTGACCTACGAGCAGTACTTC | CASSPRPTGLTYEQYF
TRBD1 | 15 | TRBJ2-7 | TRBV7-2 | - | TGTGCCAGCAGCGGTGGACAGGGTATACCCTACGAGCAGTACTTC | CASSGGQGIPYEQYF
TRBD1 | 15 | TRBJ1-4 | TRBV28 | few | TGTGCCAGCAGTATAGGGGGACAGGGATTTGAAAAACTGTTTTTT | CASSIGGQGFEKLFF
TRBD2 | 14 | TRBJ2-1 | TRBV30 | - | TGTGCCTGGAGTCGCGGGGGTGGACTTCTGGAGCAGTTCTTC | CAWSRGGGLLEQFF
TRBD1 | 13 | TRBJ2-7 | TRBV6-5 | - | TGTGCCAGCATAGTGACAGGGTATCACGAGCAGTACTTC | CASIVTGYHEQYF
TRBD1 | 14 | TRBJ1-2 | TRBV3-1/TRBV3-2 | few | TGTGCCAGCAGCCGAGGGACAGACTTTTCCGGCTACACCTTC | CASSRGTDFSGYTF
- | 14 | TRBJ1-1 | TRBV18 | - | TGTGCCAGCTCGCAGTCAGCTAGGAACACTGAAGCTTTCTTT | CASSQSARNTEAFF
- | 14 | TRBJ1-3 | TRBV2 | - | TGTGCCAGCAAGGGGTACGTGTCTGGAAACACCATATATTTT | CASKGYVSGNTIYF
- | 14 | TRBJ2-2 | TRBV10-2 | - | TGCGCCAGCAGTACCCTAGCGAACACCGGGGAGCTGTTTTTT | CASSTLANTGELFF
TRBD1 | 17 | TRBJ1-6 | TRBV30 | - | TGTGCCTGGAGTGCAAAGGACAGGGGTTCCTATAATTCACCCCTCCACTTT | CAWSAKDRGSYNSPLHF
TRBD1 | 14 | TRBJ1-1 | TRBV19 | - | TGTGCCAGTAGTACCCGACAGGGGCCCACTGAAGCTTTCTTT | CASSTRQGPTEAFF